This T cell receptor (beta chain) was documented in a study of OX40 agonist ivuxolimab in advanced cancers. For the study at large: Dose-escalation patients' cancers were hepatocellular carcinoma, melanoma, renal cell or head and neck cancer. The study reported partial responses in three patients: one hepatocellular carcinoma, two cutaneous melanoma.

Libraries were prepared by immunoSEQ multiplex PCR; TCRdb keeps only in-frame clonotypes and omits some of them. Here the sample spans 75,000 to 100,000 clones, around 84% being singletons. V lost 1 base, J lost 6 bases, and 9 bases lay in between. The germline V gene has CDR1 SGHNT and CDR2 YYREEE (reference sequence). This CDR3 is 13 amino acids long. This material consisted of CD4+ or CD8+ T cells sorted from blood, taken in a trial of the OX40 agonist ivuxolimab. The TCR was taken from an adult with an advanced solid tumor such as melanoma, head and neck, liver or kidney cancer. The J gene is TRBJ2-3, the V gene TRBV5-4; D call uncertain. The CDR3 sequence is CASSLNSADTQYF. CDR3 sequence (DNA): TGTGCCAGCAGCTTGAACAGCGCTGATACGCAGTATTTT.